These T cell receptor beta chains were read from a single sample in a study of graft-versus-host responses after intestinal transplantation. Clones were sequenced by immunoSEQ multiplex PCR, and TCRdb holds only the in-frame ones, with some missing. The data contain 30,000 to 40,000 clones, around 94% of them singletons. Sequencing was performed on PBMCs, taken 16 days after intestinal transplant. Receptor source: a human patient who received an intestinal transplant, so some T cells may come from the graft donor. The CDR3 runs from the conserved cysteine through the conserved F or W. The D gene is left open where the match is weak. Not every row has a clone size; where given, it reads once, few, many or a size class.

>.|TRBV28|TRBJ1-4|TRBD1|14
CASTIGTVNEKLFF
TGTGCCAGCACTATCGGGACAGTTAATGAAAAACTGTTTTTT
>once|TRBV28|TRBJ2-2|TRBD2|16
CASSFPGLLNTGELFF
TGTGCCAGCAGTTTTCCGGGACTATTGAACACCGGGGAGCTGTTTTTT
>.|TRBV28|TRBJ1-5|.|12
CASSPGVQPQHF
TGTGCCAGCAGCCCGGGGGTACAGCCCCAGCATTTT
>.|TRBV9|TRBJ2-2|.|19
CASSVWWSVRGVNTGELFF
TGTGCCAGCAGCGTATGGTGGAGTGTGAGGGGGGTAAACACCGGGGAGCTGTTTTTT
>.|TRBV7-6|TRBJ2-5|TRBD1|15
CASSPPGQGDETQYF
TGTGCCAGCAGCCCCCCGGGACAGGGGGATGAGACCCAGTACTTC
>few|TRBV15|TRBJ1-2|.|17
CATSREGGGSPNYGYTF
TGTGCCACCAGCAGAGAGGGGGGGGGCAGCCCTAACTATGGCTACACCTTC
>.|TRBV5-6|TRBJ1-1|.|14
CASSLRGSGTEAFF
TGTGCCAGCAGCCTGCGGGGTTCCGGCACTGAAGCTTTCTTT
>.|TRBV27|TRBJ2-1|.|12
CASSSEYNEQFF
TGTGCCAGCAGTTCGGAGTACAATGAGCAGTTCTTC
>.|TRBV27|TRBJ2-3|.|14
CASSPVGGWDTQYF
TGTGCCAGCAGCCCAGTCGGAGGTTGGGATACGCAGTATTTT
>.|TRBV7-8|TRBJ2-7|.|17
CASSSGPEKDSLYEQYF
TGTGCCAGCAGTTCCGGGCCGGAAAAGGACTCCCTCTACGAGCAGTACTTC
>once|TRBV11-2|TRBJ1-1|.|16
CASSLDVGRGNTEAFF
TGTGCCAGCAGCTTAGACGTCGGCAGGGGTAATACTGAAGCTTTCTTT
>.|TRBV19|TRBJ2-5|.|14
CASSIGASEETQYF
TGTGCCAGTAGTATAGGCGCGTCGGAAGAGACCCAGTACTTC
>.|TRBV30|TRBJ1-2|TRBD1|14
CAWSEDRGFYGYTF
TGTGCCTGGAGTGAGGACAGGGGTTTCTATGGCTACACCTTC
>.|TRBV28|TRBJ2-7|TRBD1|13
CAINRQGGYEQYF
TGTGCCATCAATAGACAGGGGGGCTACGAGCAGTACTTC
>.|TRBV27|TRBJ2-1|TRBD1|19
CASSSATTGESLVYNEQFF
TGTGCCAGCAGTTCGGCTACCACAGGGGAAAGCCTCGTATACAATGAGCAGTTCTTC
>.|TRBV6-5|TRBJ1-1|TRBD1|15
CASSQWDRTDTEAFF
TGTGCCAGCAGCCAATGGGACAGGACCGACACTGAAGCTTTCTTT
>.|TRBV28|TRBJ2-7|.|13
CASSLFGSYEQYF
TGTGCCAGCAGTTTGTTTGGGTCCTACGAGCAGTACTTC
>.|TRBV10-3|TRBJ2-5|.|14
CAIRAALYQETQYF
TGTGCCATCAGAGCGGCTTTGTACCAAGAGACCCAGTACTTC
>.|TRBV28|TRBJ2-2|TRBD1|15
CASVLQGALTGELFF
TGTGCCAGCGTCCTCCAGGGGGCATTGACCGGGGAGCTGTTTTTT
>.|TRBV4-2|TRBJ2-7|TRBD2|17
CASSQILAGPRTYEQYF
TGTGCCAGCAGCCAGATACTAGCGGGACCTAGAACCTACGAGCAGTACTTC
>.|TRBV5-6|TRBJ2-1|TRBD2|16
CASSFLLGGGYNEQFF
TGTGCCAGCAGCTTCCTGCTGGGGGGGGGTTACAATGAGCAGTTCTTC
>.|TRBV27|TRBJ2-6|.|17
CASSLSESWSGANVLTF
TGTGCCAGCAGTTTATCTGAGTCTTGGTCTGGGGCCAACGTCCTGACTTTC
>.|TRBV2|TRBJ2-1|TRBD1|15
CASSQDRGSYNEQFF
TGTGCCAGCAGTCAGGACAGGGGGTCCTACAATGAGCAGTTCTTC
>few|TRBV10-3|TRBJ2-7|.|13
CAIRELRSYEQYF
TGTGCCATCAGAGAGCTGCGCTCCTACGAGCAGTACTTC
>.|TRBV6-5|TRBJ1-2|TRBD1|15
CASRDLTGGVYGYTF
TGTGCCAGCAGAGATCTAACAGGGGGCGTTTATGGCTACACCTTC
>.|TRBV5-6|TRBJ1-5|.|14
CASSLGLSNQPQHF
TGTGCCAGCAGCTTGGGGCTCAGCAATCAGCCCCAGCATTTT
>.|TRBV9|TRBJ2-1|.|12
CASSVVNNEQFF
TGTGCCAGCAGCGTAGTAAACAATGAGCAGTTCTTC
>.|TRBV7-6|TRBJ2-7|.|14
CASSLGVGAYEQYF
TGTGCCAGCAGCTTAGGGGTCGGGGCCTACGAGCAGTACTTC